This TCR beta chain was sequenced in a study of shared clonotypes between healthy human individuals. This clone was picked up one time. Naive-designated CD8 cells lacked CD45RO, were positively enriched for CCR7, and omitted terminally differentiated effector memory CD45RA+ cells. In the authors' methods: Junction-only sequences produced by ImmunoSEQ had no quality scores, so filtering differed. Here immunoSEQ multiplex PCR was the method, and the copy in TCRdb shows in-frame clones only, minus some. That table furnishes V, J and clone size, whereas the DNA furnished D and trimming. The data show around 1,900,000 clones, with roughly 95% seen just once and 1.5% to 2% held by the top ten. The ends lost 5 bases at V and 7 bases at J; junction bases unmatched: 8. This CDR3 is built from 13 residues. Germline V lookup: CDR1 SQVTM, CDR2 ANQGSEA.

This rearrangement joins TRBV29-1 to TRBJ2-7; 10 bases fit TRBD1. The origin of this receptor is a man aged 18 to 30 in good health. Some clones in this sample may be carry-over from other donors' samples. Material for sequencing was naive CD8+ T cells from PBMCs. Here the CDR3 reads CSVTGTGAVEQYF. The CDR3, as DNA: TGCAGCGTTACCGGGACAGGGGCGGTGGAGCAGTACTTC.